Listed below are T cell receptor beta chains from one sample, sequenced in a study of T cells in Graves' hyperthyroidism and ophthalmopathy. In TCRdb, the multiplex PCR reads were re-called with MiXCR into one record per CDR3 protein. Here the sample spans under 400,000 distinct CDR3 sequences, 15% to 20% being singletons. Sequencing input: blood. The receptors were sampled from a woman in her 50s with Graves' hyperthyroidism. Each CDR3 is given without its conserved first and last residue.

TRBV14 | ASSQVWGETQY
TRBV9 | ASSGGQGFSDTEAF
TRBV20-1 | SATRGSTSYEQY
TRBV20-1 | SARSSSTAYYNEQF
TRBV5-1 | ASSPGQGGDIQY
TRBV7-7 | ASSLGDRNQETQY
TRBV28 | ASETNRDSNTEAF
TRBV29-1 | SVRGWDFPYGYT
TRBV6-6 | ASSYPPTSGGSLLYNEQF
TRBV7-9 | ASSFSQPTNEKLF
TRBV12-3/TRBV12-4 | ASSLRQGAGELF
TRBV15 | ATSRVSEHNEQF
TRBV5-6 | ASSLGTDSGYEQY
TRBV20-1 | SARKGGPGTEAF
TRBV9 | ASSVEPTSEREQF
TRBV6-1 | ASSEGPNTGELF
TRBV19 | ASSRGDSLDEQY
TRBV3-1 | ASSQASYYGYT
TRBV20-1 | SARVAGGISKNIQY
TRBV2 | ASSERRQGYGYT
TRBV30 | AWGSGGGFEQF
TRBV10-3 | AISERAGDSNQPQH
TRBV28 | ASSFPRDSPQGANEKLF
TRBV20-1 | SARGVGGYT
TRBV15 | ATSRKANTEAF
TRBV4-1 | ASSQDWDRVGSSNQPQH
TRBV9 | ASSSRQTGTGELF
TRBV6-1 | ASSEARFNQPQH
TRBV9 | ASSAVDSYGYT
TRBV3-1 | ASSQDPFSTDTQY
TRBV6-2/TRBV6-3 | ASSYSLNQPQH